This is a list of T cell receptor beta chains from one sample in a study of type 1 regulatory T cells. MiXCR was run by TCRdb on the reads, yielding one entry per CDR3 protein. The top ten hold approximately 1.8% of the sample, which has about 62,000 distinct CDR3 sequences, approximately 60% seen once. The antigens for these receptors are not known. The sequencing sample was made of cultured non-Tr1 T cells, either the whole culture or a sorted T cell fraction (not recorded which). The receptors shown here come from a human donor in good health. The CDR3 runs from the conserved cysteine through the conserved F or W. D genes are given only for firm matches. Size values are once, few and many counts, or a class for expanded clones, and some rows have none.

TRBV20-1,-,-,TRBJ2-2,TGCAGTGCAACCGATACCGGGGAGCTGTTTTTT,CSATDTGELFF
TRBV6-2/TRBV6-3,-,-,TRBJ2-3,TGTGCCAGCAGGGCCGGCACAGATACGCAGTATTTT,CASRAGTDTQYF
TRBV6-2/TRBV6-3,-,-,TRBJ2-1,TGTGCCAGCAGCCTAGCTGGATCTGAGCAGTTCTTC,CASSLAGSEQFF
TRBV5-5,-,-,TRBJ2-3,TGTGCCAGCAGCTTGACTGTAGCCACCATCTCCGATACGCAGTATTTT,CASSLTVATISDTQYF
TRBV7-2,-,-,TRBJ2-2,TGTGCCAGCAGCTTAGGACGGTCCCCCGGGGAGCTGTTTTTT,CASSLGRSPGELFF
TRBV6-1,-,-,TRBJ1-1,TGTGCCAGCAGCGACAACATGAACACTGAAGCTTTCTTT,CASSDNMNTEAFF
TRBV20-1,TRBD2,-,TRBJ2-1,TGCAGCCCGCTGCCTAGCGGAGGCTCCTACAATGAGCAGTTCTTC,CSPLPSGGSYNEQFF
TRBV5-6,TRBD2,-,TRBJ2-7,TGTGCCAGCAGCCCCCTTTCGGGGGGTCAATCCTACGAGCAGTACTTC,CASSPLSGGQSYEQYF
TRBV5-1,-,medium-sized,TRBJ2-1,TGCGCCAGCAGCCCACCTAGTGATGAGCAGTTCTTC,CASSPPSDEQFF
TRBV7-9,-,-,TRBJ2-7,TGTGCCAGCAGCTTAGGCCCACTAATAGAGCAGTACTTC,CASSLGPLIEQYF
TRBV27,TRBD1,-,TRBJ1-5,TGTGCCAGCAGCAAAGTTCGGATTACCGGGACAGGGGGTCCTAATCAGCCCCAGCATTTT,CASSKVRITGTGGPNQPQHF
TRBV2,-,-,TRBJ2-2,TGTGCCAGCACCCGAGGCGGGGAGCTGTTTTTT,CASTRGGELFF
TRBV7-8,-,-,TRBJ1-5,TGTGCCAGCAGCCGAGAGGATCAGCCCCAGCATTTT,CASSREDQPQHF
TRBV11-2,-,-,TRBJ2-7,TGTGCCAGCAGCTTAGAAGGGACACAGACCTACGAGCAGTACTTC,CASSLEGTQTYEQYF
TRBV20-1,-,-,TRBJ2-5,TGCAGTGCTAGATCGATCCAAGAGACCCAGTACTTC,CSARSIQETQYF
TRBV12-3/TRBV12-4,-,-,TRBJ1-1,TGTGCCAGCAGAGCGACAGTTGAAGCTTTCTTT,CASRATVEAFF
TRBV5-1,TRBD2,few,TRBJ2-1,TGCGCCAGCAGCCATGGGACTAGCGGGTCATCGTCGTGGTACAATGAGCAGTTCTTC,CASSHGTSGSSSWYNEQFF
TRBV30,TRBD1,-,TRBJ2-7,TGTGCCTGGAGTGCGGGGACAGGGGCCTACGAGCAGTACTTC,CAWSAGTGAYEQYF
TRBV7-8,-,-,TRBJ2-1,TGTGCCAGCAGCTTTGCGACCTACAATGAGCAGTTCTTC,CASSFATYNEQFF
TRBV2,-,many,TRBJ2-5,TGTGCCAGCAGCGTTGGACGGAGCCAAGAGACCCAGTACTTC,CASSVGRSQETQYF
TRBV20-1,-,few,TRBJ2-3,TGCAGTGCTAGAGATCTCGCCCGCACAGATACGCAGTATTTT,CSARDLARTDTQYF
TRBV9,-,-,TRBJ2-1,TGTGCCAGCAGCGTTTCGCTTAGGGAGCAGTTCTTC,CASSVSLREQFF
TRBV11-2,TRBD1,once,TRBJ1-2,TGTGCCAGCAGCTTATTAAGGCGGGACAGGCAAAAACCCTATGGCTACACCTTC,CASSLLRRDRQKPYGYTF
TRBV6-9,-,-,TRBJ2-7,TGTGCCAGCAGTTATTCCGGGGGAGCGGAGGCTAGCTCCTACGAGCAGTACTTC,CASSYSGGAEASSYEQYF
TRBV6-5,TRBD1,-,TRBJ2-7,TGTGCCAGCAGAGACGGGACAGCCAGCTCCTACGAGCAGTACTTC,CASRDGTASSYEQYF
TRBV9,-,-,TRBJ1-3,TGTGCCAGCAGCGTCTCGGTGGGCTCTGGAAACACCATATATTTT,CASSVSVGSGNTIYF
TRBV9,-,-,TRBJ2-1,TGTGCCAGCAGCCCCCGCCAGGGGGGCTCCTACAATGAGCAGTTCTTC,CASSPRQGGSYNEQFF
TRBV20-1,TRBD1,-,TRBJ1-4,TGCAGCGGGGGCAGGGGGCGGGGTGAAAAACTGTTTTTT,CSGGRGRGEKLFF
TRBV20-1,-,-,TRBJ2-1,TGCAGTGCAGAAGGGGACGGATACAATGAGCAGTTCTTC,CSAEGDGYNEQFF